Below, one T cell receptor beta chain is given with its context. Its antigen remains unidentified. One base away there is no much larger clone; base qualities are not given. Library method: the immunoSEQ multiplex PCR assay. RNA was extracted from all samples and reverse transcribed into cDNA, which served as template for TCR sequencing. First-strand cDNA was synthesized with SuperScript III using a 2:1 mix of oligo-dT and random hexamers. A synthetic immune receptor repertoire was used to measure amplification bias, and any remaining bias was corrected computationally. The authors processed their data as follows. Raw reads were preprocessed to remove errors, and CDR3 was defined by IMGT conventions from the conserved cysteine to phenylalanine. Clonality was computed as 1 minus the Shannon entropy, with the entropy normalized by log2 of the number of productive unique TCRs. Whether scalp clones were CD4 or CD8 was inferred by matching scalp TCRbeta sequences against CD4 and CD8 repertoires sorted from blood. Held by TCRdb, this immuneACCESS table contains in-frame sequences only and omits some clones. Under half of the omission traces to an unresolved V gene where checked; the cause of the rest is unknown. D and trimming were read from the DNA, whereas the V and J calls and clone size are those reported in that table. The sample table lists roughly 150,000 clones, 45% to 60% of them with a count of one. Roughly 15% of the sample belongs to the ten largest clones.

This sample is part of a study of CD8+ T cells in alopecia areata (dated by TCRdb to about 2018). Some background on the complete study: The treated patients took part in an open-label pilot trial in which moderate-to-severe alopecia areata was treated with oral tofacitinib at 5 to 10 mg twice daily. Patients stayed on tofacitinib for 6 to 18 months and then had 6 months of follow-up off drug so that delayed response and recurrence could be assessed. Disease severity in treated patients was measured with the SALT score, which quantifies the percentage of affected scalp surface area. The study used high-throughput TCRbeta sequencing to examine T cell clonal expansion in alopecia areata, in both the C3H/HeJ mouse model and human patients. Human TCRbeta sequencing covered scalp tissue and sorted CD4+ and CD8+ peripheral blood T cells from patchy and totalis/universalis alopecia areata patients and healthy controls. Biopsies were taken from tofacitinib-treated patients at baseline and again at 4 and 24 weeks into treatment, and several of those patients also had a later scalp biopsy. Scalp clonality was compared across normal scalp (n=4), patchy alopecia areata scalp (n=8), and alopecia totalis/universalis scalp (n=8). The RNA source kit depended on sample type: the PAXgene miRNA kit for fixed scalp, the miRNeasy kit for PBMCs, and the RNeasy kit for mouse skin. Amplification of TCRbeta CDR3 regions was done by immunoSEQ multiplex PCR using 35 Vbeta forward primers and 13 Jbeta reverse primers. Overall results and qualifications from the work: Unlike mouse skin, where gammadelta T cells dominate, normal human skin contains resident alphabeta T cells that get sequenced too, which complicates analysis of the scalp TCR repertoire. During tofacitinib treatment, many expanded lesional clones stuck around in both scalp and blood, and this persistence may partly explain why relapse happens after treatment is stopped. Shared TCR sequences between patients were less evident than in mice, which may be partly attributable to HLA diversity in the patient population. Tofacitinib significantly lowered scalp clonality and the number of expanded CD8+ clones among the top 100 scalp clones. Because the treated cohort was small and included a single nonresponder, larger studies are needed to assess links between baseline CD8+ expansion and response. Higher clonality and more expanded CD8+ clones were observed in lesional scalp than in normal scalp, particularly in alopecia totalis/universalis, a finding suggestive of antigenic drive.

What this sample's time point label stands for: more than 3 weeks on oral tofacitinib. Sample treatment or condition, as interpreted from the label and publication: oral pan-JAK inhibitor, 5-10 mg twice daily. Lesional scalp punch biopsies and peripheral blood were collected from alopecia areata patients. After PBMCs were isolated by density centrifugation and stained for CD3, CD4 and CD8, a FACSAria was used to sort CD4+ and CD8+ T cells. At the junction V is shortened by 1 base and J by 0 bases, with 10 bases in between. CDR1 and CDR2 were assigned from the germline V gene (reference sequence) as MNHEY and SMNVEV. The CDR3 has 16 amino acids, counting the end cysteine and phenylalanine. Left in the record is the CDR3 DNA by itself, 48 bases read in frame from the first base.

This sample comprised CD8+ T cells sorted from blood, obtained at week 4, from a patient treated with tofacitinib. The V and J segments used are TRBV27 and TRBJ2-4; no D gene is confidently identified. This receptor was identified in a human donor with alopecia areata. The sequenced DNA is TGTGCCAGCAGTTTATATACAGAGCTAGCCAAAAACATTCAGTACTTC. This translates into CASSLYTELAKNIQYF.